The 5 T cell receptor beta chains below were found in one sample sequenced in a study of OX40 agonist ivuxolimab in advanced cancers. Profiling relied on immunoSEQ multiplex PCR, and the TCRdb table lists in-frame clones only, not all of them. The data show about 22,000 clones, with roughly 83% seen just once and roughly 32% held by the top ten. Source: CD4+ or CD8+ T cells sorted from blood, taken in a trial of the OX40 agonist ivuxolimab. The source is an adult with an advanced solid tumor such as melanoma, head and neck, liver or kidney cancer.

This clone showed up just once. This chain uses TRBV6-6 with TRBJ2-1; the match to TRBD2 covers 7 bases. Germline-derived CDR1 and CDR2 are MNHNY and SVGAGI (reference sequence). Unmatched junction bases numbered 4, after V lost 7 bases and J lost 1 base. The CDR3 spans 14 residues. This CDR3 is CASTASGSYNEQFF. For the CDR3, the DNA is TGTGCCAGCACGGCTAGCGGATCCTACAATGAGCAGTTCTTC.

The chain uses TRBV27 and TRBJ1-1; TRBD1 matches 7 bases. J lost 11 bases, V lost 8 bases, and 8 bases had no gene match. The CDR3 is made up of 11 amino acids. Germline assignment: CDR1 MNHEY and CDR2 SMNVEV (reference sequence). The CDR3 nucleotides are TGTGCCAGCTTTGGAGGCAGGGGGGCTTTCTTT. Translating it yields CASFGGRGAFF.

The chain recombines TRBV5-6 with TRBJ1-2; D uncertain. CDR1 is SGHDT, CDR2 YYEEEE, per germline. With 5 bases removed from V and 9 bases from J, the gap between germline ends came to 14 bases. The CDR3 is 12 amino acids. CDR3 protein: CASREGTGSYTF. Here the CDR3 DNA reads TGTGCCAGCAGGGAGGGAACGGGGAGCTACACCTTC.

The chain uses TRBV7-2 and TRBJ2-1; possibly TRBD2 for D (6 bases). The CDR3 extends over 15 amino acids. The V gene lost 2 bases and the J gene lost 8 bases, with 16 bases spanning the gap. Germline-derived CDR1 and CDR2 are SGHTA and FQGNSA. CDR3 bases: TGTGCCAGCAGCTTACGGGTAGACGGGAGATATGAGCAGTTCTTC. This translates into CASSLRVDGRYEQFF.

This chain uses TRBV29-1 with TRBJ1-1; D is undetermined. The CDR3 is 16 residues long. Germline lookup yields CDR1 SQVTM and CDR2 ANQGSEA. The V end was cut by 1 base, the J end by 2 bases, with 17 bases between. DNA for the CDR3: TGCAGCGTTGAAGGTGCAGGCGACCTATCTAACACTGAAGCTTTCTTT. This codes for CSVEGAGDLSNTEAFF.